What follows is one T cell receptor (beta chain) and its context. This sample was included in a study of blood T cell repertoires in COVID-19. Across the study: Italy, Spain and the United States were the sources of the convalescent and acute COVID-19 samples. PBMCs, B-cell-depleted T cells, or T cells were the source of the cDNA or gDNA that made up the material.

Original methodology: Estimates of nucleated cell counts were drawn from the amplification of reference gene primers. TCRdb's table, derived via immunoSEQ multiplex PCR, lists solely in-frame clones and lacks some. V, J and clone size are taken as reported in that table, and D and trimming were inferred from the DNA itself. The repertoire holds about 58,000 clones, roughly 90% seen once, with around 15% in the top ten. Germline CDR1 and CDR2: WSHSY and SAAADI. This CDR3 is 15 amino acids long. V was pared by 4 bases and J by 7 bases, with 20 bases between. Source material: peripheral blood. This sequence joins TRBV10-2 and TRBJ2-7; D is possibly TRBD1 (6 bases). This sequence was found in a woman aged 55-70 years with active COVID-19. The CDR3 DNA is TGCGCCAGCAGTGCCACCAGGGACAAGGGTTCTGAGCAGTACTTC. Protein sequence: CASSATRDKGSEQYF.